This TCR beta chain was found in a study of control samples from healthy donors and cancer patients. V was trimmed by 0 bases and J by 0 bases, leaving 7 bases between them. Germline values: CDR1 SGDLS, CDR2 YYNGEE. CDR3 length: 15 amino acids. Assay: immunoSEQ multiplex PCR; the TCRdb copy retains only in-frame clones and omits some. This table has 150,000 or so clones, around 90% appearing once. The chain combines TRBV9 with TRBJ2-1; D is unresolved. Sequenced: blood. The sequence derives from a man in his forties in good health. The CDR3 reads CASSVGVDSYNEQFF. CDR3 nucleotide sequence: TGTGCCAGCAGCGTAGGGGTAGACTCCTACAATGAGCAGTTCTTC.